This T cell receptor beta chain was sequenced in a study of CD8 T cells in ankylosing spondylitis. TCRdb independently ran MiXCR on the 5' RACE reads; one entry per CDR3 protein. The data contain 90,000 to 120,000 distinct CDR3 sequences, less than 25% of them singletons. Germline V gene sequence: CDR1 SQVTM, CDR2 ANQGSEA. The CDR3 length is 14 residues. V dropped 1 base and J dropped 3; count of bases not matched to a gene: 1. About this clonotype: No antigen is known for it.

Findings and limits, study-wide: In ankylosing spondylitis patients, matched synovial fluid reportedly showed significant enrichment of disease-linked clones. Within ankylosing spondylitis blood, a TCR beta motif made up of eight or nine highly homologous variants appeared to be characteristic. Some motif variants were previously reported in reactive arthritis synovial fluid and blood.

This chain joins TRBV29-1 and TRBJ2-2, with TRBD1 identical over 8 bases. This TCR was recovered from a male donor with ankylosing spondylitis. Specimen: synovial fluid, either unsorted or a sorted T cell fraction (not recorded which). The chain's CDR3 is CSVEADRDTGELFF. The CDR3 DNA reads TGCAGCGTTGAAGCGGACAGGGACACCGGGGAGCTGTTTTTT.